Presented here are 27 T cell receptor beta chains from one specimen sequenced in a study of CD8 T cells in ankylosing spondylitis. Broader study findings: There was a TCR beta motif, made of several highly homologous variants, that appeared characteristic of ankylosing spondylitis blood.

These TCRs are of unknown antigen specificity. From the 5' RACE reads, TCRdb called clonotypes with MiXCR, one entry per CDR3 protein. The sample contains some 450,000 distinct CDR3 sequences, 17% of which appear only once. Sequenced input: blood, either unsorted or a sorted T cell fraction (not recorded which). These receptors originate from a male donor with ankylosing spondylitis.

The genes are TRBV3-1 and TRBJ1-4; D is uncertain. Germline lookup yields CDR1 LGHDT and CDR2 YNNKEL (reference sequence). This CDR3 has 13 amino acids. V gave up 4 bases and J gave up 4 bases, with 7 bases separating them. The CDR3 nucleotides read TGTGCCAGCAGCCCCCGATATAATGAAAAACTGTTTTTT. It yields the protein CASSPRYNEKLFF.

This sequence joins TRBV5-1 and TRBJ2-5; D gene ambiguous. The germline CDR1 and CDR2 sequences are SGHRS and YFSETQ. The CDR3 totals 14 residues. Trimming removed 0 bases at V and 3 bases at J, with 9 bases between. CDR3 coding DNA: TGCGCCAGCAGCTTGGTCCCCGGCAAAGAGACCCAGTACTTC. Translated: CASSLVPGKETQYF.

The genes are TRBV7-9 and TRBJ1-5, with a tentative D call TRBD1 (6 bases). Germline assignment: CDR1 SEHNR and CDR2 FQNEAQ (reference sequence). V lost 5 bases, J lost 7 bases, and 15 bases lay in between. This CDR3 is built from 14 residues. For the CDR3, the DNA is TGTGCCAGCAGCCCGCAGGGGATGAGGCAGCCCCAGCATTTT. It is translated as CASSPQGMRQPQHF.

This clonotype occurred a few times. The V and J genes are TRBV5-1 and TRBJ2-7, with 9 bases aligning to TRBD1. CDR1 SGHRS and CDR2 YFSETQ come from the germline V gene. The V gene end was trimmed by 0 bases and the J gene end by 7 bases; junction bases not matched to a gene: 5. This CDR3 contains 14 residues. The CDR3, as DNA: TGCGCCAGCAGCTTGGGACAGGGGGTACGAGAGCAGTACTTC. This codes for CASSLGQGVREQYF.

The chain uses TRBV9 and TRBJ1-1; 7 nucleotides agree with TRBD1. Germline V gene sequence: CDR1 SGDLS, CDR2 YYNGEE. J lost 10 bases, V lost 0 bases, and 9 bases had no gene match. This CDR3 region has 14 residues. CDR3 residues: CASSVAGQSARAFF. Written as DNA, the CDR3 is TGTGCCAGCAGCGTAGCGGGACAGTCAGCCCGAGCTTTCTTT. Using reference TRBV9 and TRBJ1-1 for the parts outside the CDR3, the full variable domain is DSGVTQTPKHLITATGQRVTLRCSPRSGDLSVYWYQQSLDQGLQFLIQYYNGEERAKGNILERFSAQQFPDLHSELNLSSLELGDSALYFCASSVAGQSARAFFGQGTRLTVV.

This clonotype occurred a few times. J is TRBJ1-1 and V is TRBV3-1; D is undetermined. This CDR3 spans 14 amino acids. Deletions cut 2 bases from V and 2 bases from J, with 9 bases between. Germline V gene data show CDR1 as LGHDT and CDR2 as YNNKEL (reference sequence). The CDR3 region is CASSQRYINTEAFF. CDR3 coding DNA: TGTGCCAGCAGCCAACGTTACATTAACACTGAAGCTTTCTTT.

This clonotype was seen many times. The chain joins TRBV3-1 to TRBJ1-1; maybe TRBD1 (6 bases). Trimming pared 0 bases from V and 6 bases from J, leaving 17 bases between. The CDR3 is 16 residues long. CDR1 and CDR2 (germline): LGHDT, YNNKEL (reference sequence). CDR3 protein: CASSQDRGRGVAEAFF. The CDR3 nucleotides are TGTGCCAGCAGCCAAGATCGGGGCAGGGGAGTAGCTGAAGCTTTCTTT. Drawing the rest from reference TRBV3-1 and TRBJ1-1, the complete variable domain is DTAVSQTPKYLVTQMGNDKSIKCEQNLGHDTMYWYKQDSKKFLKIMFSYNNKELIINETVPNRFSPKSPDKAHLNLHINSLELGDSAVYFCASSQDRGRGVAEAFFGQGTRLTVV.

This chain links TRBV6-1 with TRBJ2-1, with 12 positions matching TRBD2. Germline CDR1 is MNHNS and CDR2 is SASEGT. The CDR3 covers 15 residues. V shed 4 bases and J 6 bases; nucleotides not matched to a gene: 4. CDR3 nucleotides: TGTGCCAGCAGTGGGGGACTAGCGGGCCTCAATGAGCAGTTCTTC. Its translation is CASSGGLAGLNEQFF.

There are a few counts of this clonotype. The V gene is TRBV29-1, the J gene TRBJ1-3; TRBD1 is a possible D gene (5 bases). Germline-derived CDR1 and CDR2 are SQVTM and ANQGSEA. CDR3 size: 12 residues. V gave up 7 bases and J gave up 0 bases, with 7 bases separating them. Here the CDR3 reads CSGGNSGNTIYF. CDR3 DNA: TGCAGCGGGGGGAACTCTGGAAACACCATATATTTT.

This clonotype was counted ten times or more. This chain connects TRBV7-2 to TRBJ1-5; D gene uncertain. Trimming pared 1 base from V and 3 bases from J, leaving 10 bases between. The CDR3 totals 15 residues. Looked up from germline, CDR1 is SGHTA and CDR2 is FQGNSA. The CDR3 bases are TGTGCCAGCAGCTTAGTCGGCGGAACCAATCAGCCCCAGCATTTT. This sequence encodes CASSLVGGTNQPQHF.

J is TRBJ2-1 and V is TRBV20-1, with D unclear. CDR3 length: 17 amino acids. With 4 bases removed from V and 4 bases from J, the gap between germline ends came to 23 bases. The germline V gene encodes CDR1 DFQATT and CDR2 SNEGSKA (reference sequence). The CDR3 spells CSANLARTTQHYNEQFF. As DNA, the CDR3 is TGCAGTGCTAATCTGGCACGCACCACCCAACATTACAATGAGCAGTTCTTC.

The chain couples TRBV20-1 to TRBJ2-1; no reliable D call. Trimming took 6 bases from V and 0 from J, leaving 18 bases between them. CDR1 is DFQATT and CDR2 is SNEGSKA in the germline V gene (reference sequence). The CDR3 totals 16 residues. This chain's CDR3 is CSAPKPTPSSYNEQFF. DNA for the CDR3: TGCAGTGCCCCCAAACCGACTCCGAGCTCCTACAATGAGCAGTTCTTC.

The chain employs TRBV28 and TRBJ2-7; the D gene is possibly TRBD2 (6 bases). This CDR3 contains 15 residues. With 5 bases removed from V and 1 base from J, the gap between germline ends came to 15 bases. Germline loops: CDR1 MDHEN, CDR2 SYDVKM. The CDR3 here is CASSRSSSGSYEQYF. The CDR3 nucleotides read TGTGCCAGCAGTCGGTCGTCAAGCGGGTCCTACGAGCAGTACTTC. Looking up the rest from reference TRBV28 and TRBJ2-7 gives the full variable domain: DVKVTQSSRYLVKRTGEKVFLECVQDMDHENMFWYRQDPGLGLRLIYFSYDVKMKEKGDIPEGYSVSREKKERFSLILESASTNQTSMYLCASSRSSSGSYEQYFGPGTRLTVT.

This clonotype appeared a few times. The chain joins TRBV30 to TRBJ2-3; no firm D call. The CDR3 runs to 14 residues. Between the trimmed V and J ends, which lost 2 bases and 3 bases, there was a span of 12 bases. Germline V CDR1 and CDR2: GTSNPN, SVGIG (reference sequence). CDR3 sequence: CAWSPIKGTDTQYF. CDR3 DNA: TGTGCCTGGAGTCCCATCAAGGGTACAGATACGCAGTATTTT.

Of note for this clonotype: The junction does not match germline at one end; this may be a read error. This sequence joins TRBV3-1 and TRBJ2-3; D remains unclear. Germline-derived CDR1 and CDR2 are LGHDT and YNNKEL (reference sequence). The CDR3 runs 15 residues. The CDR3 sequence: CACSQDVGFTDTQYF. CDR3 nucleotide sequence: TGTGCCTGCAGCCAAGACGTGGGATTCACAGATACGCAGTATTTT.

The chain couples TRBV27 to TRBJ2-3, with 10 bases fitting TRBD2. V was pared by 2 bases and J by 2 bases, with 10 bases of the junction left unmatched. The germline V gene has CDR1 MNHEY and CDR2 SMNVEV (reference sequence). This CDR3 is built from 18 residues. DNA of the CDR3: TGTGCCAGCAGTTTAACCCCGCTAGCGGGGGTAACCACAGATACGCAGTATTTT. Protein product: CASSLTPLAGVTTDTQYF.

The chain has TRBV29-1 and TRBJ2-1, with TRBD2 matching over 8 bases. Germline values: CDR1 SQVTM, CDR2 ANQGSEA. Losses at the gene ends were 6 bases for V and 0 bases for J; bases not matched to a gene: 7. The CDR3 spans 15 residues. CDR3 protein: CSVFSGENSYNEQFF. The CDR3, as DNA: TGCAGCGTGTTTAGCGGGGAGAACTCCTACAATGAGCAGTTCTTC.

CDR3 sequence reads: CASSQDGGPNEKLFF. The CDR3 region has the DNA TGTGCCAGCAGCCAGGACGGGGGCCCTAATGAAAAACTGTTTTTT. This chain connects TRBV4-2 to TRBJ1-4, with a possible D match to TRBD1 (6 bases). Germline values: CDR1 LGHNA, CDR2 YNFKEQ. V shed 3 bases and J shed 3 bases, with 11 bases lying between them. The length of the CDR3 is 15 residues.

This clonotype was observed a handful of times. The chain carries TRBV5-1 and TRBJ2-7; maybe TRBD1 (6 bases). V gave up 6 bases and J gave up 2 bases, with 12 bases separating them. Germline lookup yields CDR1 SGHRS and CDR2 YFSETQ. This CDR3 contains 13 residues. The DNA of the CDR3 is TGCGCCAGCATGGGACAATTGACCTACGAGCAGTACTTC. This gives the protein CASMGQLTYEQYF.

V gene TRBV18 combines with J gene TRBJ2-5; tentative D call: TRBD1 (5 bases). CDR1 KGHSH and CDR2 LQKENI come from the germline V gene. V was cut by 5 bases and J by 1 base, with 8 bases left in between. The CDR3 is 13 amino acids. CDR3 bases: TGTGCCAGCTCATCGACAGTCCAAGAGACCCAGTACTTC. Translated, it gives CASSSTVQETQYF. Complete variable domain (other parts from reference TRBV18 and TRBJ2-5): NAGVMQNPRHLVRRRGQEARLRCSPMKGHSHVYWYRQLPEEGLKFMVYLQKENIIDESGMPKERFSAEFPKEGPSILRIQQVVRGDSAAYFCASSSTVQETQYFGPGTRLLVL.

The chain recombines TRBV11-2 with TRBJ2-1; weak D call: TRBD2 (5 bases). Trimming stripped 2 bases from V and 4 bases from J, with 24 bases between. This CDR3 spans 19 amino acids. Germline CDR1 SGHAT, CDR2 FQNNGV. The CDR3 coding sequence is TGTGCCAGCAGCTTACGATTGTCTAGGCGACGGGGTGGATACAATGAGCAGTTCTTC. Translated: CASSLRLSRRRGGYNEQFF.

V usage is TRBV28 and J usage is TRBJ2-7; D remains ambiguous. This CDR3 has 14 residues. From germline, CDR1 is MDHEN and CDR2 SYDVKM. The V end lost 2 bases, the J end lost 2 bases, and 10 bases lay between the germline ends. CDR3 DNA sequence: TGTGCCAGCAGTTTAGTCTCCGGCCCCTACGAGCAGTACTTC. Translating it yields CASSLVSGPYEQYF. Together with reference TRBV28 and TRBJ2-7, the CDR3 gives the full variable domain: DVKVTQSSRYLVKRTGEKVFLECVQDMDHENMFWYRQDPGLGLRLIYFSYDVKMKEKGDIPEGYSVSREKKERFSLILESASTNQTSMYLCASSLVSGPYEQYFGPGTRLTVT.

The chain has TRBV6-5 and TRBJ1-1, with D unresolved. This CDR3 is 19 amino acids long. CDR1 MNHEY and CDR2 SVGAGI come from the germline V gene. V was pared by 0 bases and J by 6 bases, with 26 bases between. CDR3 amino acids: CASSYSINPKTDPHAEAFF. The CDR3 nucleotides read TGTGCCAGCAGTTACTCCATTAATCCTAAGACGGACCCACACGCTGAAGCTTTCTTT.

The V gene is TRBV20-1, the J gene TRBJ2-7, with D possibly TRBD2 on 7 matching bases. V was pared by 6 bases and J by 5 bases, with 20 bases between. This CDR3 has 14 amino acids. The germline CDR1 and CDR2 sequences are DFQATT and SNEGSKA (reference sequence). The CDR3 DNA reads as TGCAGTGCCCAAGGGGGGGTCCTGGTCGACGAGCAGTACTTC. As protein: CSAQGGVLVDEQYF.

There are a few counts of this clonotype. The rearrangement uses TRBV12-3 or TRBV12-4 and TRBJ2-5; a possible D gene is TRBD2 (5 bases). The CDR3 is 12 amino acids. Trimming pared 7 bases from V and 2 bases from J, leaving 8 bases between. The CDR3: CASISGQETQYF. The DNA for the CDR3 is TGTGCCAGCATTTCGGGGCAAGAGACCCAGTACTTC.

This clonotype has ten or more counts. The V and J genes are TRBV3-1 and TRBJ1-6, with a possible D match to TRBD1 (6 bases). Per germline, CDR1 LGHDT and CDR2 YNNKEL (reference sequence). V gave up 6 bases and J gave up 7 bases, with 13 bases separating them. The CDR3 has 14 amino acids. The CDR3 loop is CASSLRQGNSPLHF. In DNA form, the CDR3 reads TGTGCCAGCAGTTTAAGGCAGGGGAATTCACCCCTCCACTTT.

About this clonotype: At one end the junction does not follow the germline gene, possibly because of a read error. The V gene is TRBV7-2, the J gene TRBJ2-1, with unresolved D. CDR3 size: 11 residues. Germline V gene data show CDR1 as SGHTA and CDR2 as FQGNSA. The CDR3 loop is CASSLWDERFF. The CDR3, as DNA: TGTGCCAGCAGCTTATGGGATGAGCGGTTCTTC.